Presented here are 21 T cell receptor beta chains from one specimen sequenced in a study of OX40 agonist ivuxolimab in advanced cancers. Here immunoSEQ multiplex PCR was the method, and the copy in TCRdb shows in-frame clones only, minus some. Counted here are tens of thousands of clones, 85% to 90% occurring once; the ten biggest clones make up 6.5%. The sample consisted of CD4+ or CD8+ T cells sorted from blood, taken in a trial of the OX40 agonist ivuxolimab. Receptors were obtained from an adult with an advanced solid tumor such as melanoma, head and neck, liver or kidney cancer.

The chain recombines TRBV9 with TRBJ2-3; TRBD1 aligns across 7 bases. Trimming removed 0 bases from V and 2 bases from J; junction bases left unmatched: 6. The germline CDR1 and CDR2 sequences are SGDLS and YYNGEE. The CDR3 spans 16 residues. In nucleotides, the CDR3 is TGTGCCAGCAGCGTAGGAGGGGGCGCAACCACAGATACGCAGTATTTT. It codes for CASSVGGGATTDTQYF.

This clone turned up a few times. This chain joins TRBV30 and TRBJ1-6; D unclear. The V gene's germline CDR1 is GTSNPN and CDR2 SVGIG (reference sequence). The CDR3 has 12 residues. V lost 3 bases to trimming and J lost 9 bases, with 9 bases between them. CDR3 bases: TGTGCCTGGAGAGAGGCGCGTTCACCCCTCCACTTT. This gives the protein CAWREARSPLHF.

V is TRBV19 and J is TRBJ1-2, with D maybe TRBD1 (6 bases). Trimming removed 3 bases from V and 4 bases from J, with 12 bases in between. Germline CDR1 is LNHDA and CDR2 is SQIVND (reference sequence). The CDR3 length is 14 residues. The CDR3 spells CASSMEGRGYGYTF. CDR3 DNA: TGTGCCAGTAGTATGGAGGGCAGGGGCTATGGCTACACCTTC.

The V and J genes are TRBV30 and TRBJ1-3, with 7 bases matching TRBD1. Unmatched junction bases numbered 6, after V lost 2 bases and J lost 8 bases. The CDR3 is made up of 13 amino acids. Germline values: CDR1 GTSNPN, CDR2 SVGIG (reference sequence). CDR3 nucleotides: TGTGCCTGGAGTACAGGGGCTACGGACACCATATATTTT. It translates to CAWSTGATDTIYF.

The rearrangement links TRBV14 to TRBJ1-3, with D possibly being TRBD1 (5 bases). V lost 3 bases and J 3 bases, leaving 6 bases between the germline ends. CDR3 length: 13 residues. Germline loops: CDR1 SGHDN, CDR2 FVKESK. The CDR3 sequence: CASSHTGGNTIYF. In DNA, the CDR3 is TGTGCCAGCAGCCATACAGGTGGAAACACCATATATTTT. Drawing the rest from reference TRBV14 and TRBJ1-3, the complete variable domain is EAGVTQFPSHSVIEKGQTVTLRCDPISGHDNLYWYRRVMGKEIKFLLHFVKESKQDESGMPNNRFLAERTGGTYSTLKVQPAELEDSGVYFCASSHTGGNTIYFGEGSWLTVV.

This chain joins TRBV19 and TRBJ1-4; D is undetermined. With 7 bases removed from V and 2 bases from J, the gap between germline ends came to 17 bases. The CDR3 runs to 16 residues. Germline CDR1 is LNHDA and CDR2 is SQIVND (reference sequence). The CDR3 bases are TGTGCCAGTAAACCGCTGGATCCGGTGACTAATGAAAAACTGTTTTTT. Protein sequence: CASKPLDPVTNEKLFF.

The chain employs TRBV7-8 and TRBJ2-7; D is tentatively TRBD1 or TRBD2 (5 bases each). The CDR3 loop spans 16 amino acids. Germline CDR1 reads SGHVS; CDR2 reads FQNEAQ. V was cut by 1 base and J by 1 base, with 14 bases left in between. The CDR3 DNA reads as TGTGCCAGCAGCTTAGGAGGGTGGGGCCAGTCCTACGAGCAGTACTTC. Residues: CASSLGGWGQSYEQYF. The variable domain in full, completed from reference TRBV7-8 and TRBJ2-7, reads GAGVSQSPRYKVAKRGQDVALRCDPISGHVSLFWYQQALGQGPEFLTYFQNEAQLDKSGLPSDRFFAERPEGSVSTLKIQRTQQEDSAVYLCASSLGGWGQSYEQYFGPGTRLTVT.

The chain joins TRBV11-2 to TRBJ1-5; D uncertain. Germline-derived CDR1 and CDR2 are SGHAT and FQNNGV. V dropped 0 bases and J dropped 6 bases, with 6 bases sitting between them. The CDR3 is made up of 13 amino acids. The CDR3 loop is CASSLEEGQPQHF. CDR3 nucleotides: TGTGCCAGCAGCTTAGAAGAGGGTCAGCCCCAGCATTTT.

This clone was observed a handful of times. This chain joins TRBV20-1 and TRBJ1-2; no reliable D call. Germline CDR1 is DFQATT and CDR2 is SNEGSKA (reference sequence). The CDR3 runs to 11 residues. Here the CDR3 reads CTTDGNGGYTF. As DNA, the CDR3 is TGCACTACGGACGGGAATGGTGGCTACACCTTC.

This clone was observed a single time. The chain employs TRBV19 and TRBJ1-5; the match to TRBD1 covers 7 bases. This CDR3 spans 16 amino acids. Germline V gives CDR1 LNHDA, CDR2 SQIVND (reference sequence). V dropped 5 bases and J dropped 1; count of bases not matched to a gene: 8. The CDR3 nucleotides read TGTGCCAGTAGTGAAACGTACAGGGGCAGCAATCAGCCCCAGCATTTT. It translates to CASSETYRGSNQPQHF.

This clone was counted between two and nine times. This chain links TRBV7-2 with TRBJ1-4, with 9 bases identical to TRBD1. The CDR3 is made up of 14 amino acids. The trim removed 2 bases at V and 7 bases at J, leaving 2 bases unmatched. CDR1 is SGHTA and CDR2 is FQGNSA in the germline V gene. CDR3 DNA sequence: TGTGCCAGCAGCTTAATGGGACAGGGTGAAAAACTGTTTTTT. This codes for CASSLMGQGEKLFF. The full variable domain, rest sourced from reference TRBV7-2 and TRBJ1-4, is GAGVSQSPSNKVTEKGKDVELRCDPISGHTALYWYRQSLGQGLEFLIYFQGNSAPDKSGLPSDRFSAERTGGSVSTLTIQRTQQEDSAVYLCASSLMGQGEKLFFGSGTQLSVL.

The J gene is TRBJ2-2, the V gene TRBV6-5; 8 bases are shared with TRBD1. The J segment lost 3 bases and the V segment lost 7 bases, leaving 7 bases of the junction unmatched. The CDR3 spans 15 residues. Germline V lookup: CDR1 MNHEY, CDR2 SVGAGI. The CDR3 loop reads CASIDGTGDTGELFF. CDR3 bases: TGTGCCAGCATCGACGGGACAGGTGACACCGGGGAGCTGTTTTTT.

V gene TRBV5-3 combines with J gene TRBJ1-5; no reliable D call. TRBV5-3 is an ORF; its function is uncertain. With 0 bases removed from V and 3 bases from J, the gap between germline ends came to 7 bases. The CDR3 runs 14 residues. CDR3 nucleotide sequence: TGTGCCAGAAGCTTGGGCGGGGACAATCAGCCCCAGCATTTT. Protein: CARSLGGDNQPQHF.

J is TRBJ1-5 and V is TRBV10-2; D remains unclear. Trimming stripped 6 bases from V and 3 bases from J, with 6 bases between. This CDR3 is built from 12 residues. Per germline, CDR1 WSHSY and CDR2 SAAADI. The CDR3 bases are TGCGCCAGCAGAGACACCAATCAGCCCCAGCATTTT. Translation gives CASRDTNQPQHF.

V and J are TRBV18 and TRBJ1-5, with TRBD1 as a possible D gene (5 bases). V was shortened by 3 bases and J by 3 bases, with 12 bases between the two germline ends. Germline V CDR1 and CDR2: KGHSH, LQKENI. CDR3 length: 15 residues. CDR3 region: CASSPFDSLNQPQHF. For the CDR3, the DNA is TGTGCCAGCTCACCCTTCGACAGCCTCAATCAGCCCCAGCATTTT.

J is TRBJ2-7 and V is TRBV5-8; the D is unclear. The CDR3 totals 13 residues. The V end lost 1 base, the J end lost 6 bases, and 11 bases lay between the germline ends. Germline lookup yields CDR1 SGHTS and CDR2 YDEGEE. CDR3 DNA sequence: TGTGCCAGCAGCTTGCAACCGACGAGCGAGCAGTACTTC. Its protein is CASSLQPTSEQYF. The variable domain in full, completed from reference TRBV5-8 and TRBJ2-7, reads EAGVTQSPTHLIKTRGQQATLRCSPISGHTSVYWYQQALGLGLQFLLWYDEGEERNRGNFPPRFSGRQFPNYSSELNVNALELEDSALYLCASSLQPTSEQYFGPGTRLTVT.

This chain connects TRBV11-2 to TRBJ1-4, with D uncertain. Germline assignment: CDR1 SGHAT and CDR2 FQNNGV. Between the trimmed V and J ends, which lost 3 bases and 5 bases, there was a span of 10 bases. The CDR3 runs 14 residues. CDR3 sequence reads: CASSLAMGNEKLFF. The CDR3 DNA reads TGTGCCAGCAGCTTGGCGATGGGGAATGAAAAACTGTTTTTT. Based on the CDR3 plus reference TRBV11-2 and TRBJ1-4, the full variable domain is EAGVAQSPRYKIIEKRQSVAFWCNPISGHATLYWYQQILGQGPKLLIQFQNNGVVDDSQLPKDRFSAERLKGVDSTLKIQPAKLEDSAVYLCASSLAMGNEKLFFGSGTQLSVL.

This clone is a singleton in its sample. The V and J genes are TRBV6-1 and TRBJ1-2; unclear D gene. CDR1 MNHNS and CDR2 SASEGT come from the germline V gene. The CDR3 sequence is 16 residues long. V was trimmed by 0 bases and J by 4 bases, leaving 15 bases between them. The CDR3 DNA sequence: TGTGCCAGCAGTGAAGCGCTGAGGGTCTCCTTCTATGGCTACACCTTC. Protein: CASSEALRVSFYGYTF.

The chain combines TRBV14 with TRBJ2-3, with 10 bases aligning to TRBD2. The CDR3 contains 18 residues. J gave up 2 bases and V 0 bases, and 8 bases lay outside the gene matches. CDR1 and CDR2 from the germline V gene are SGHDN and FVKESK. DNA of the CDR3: TGTGCCAGCAGCCAAGATATCAAGCGGGGGGGCAACACAGATACGCAGTATTTT. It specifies CASSQDIKRGGNTDTQYF.

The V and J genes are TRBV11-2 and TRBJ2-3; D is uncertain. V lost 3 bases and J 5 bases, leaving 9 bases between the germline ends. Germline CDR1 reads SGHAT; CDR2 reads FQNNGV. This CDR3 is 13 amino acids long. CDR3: CASSFRDGDTQYF. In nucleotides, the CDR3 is TGTGCCAGCAGCTTTAGAGACGGAGATACGCAGTATTTT. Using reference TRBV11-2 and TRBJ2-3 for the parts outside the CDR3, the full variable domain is EAGVAQSPRYKIIEKRQSVAFWCNPISGHATLYWYQQILGQGPKLLIQFQNNGVVDDSQLPKDRFSAERLKGVDSTLKIQPAKLEDSAVYLCASSFRDGDTQYFGPGTRLTVL.

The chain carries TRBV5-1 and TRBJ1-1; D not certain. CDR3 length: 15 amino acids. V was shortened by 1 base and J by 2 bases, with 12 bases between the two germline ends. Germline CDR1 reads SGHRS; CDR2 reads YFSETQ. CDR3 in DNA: TGCGCCAGCAGCTTGAGCTCGACACCAAACACTGAAGCTTTCTTT. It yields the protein CASSLSSTPNTEAFF.